Below, one TCR beta chain is given with its context. This sample is drawn from a study of control samples from healthy donors and cancer patients. CDR3 size: 14 residues. Per the germline V gene, CDR1 is LNHDA and CDR2 is SQIVND (reference sequence). V was clipped by 7 bases and J by 4 bases, with 14 bases between them. The table came from immunoSEQ multiplex PCR; TCRdb's copy has only in-frame clones and leaves some out. This table holds 150,000 to 200,000 clones. This chain links TRBV19 with TRBJ1-3, with no clear D. Sequenced sample: blood. This receptor was taken from a woman aged 25-40 years in good health. The CDR3 sequence is CASTSGGGGNTIYF. The CDR3 bases are TGTGCCAGTACCTCAGGTGGAGGAGGAAACACCATATATTTT.